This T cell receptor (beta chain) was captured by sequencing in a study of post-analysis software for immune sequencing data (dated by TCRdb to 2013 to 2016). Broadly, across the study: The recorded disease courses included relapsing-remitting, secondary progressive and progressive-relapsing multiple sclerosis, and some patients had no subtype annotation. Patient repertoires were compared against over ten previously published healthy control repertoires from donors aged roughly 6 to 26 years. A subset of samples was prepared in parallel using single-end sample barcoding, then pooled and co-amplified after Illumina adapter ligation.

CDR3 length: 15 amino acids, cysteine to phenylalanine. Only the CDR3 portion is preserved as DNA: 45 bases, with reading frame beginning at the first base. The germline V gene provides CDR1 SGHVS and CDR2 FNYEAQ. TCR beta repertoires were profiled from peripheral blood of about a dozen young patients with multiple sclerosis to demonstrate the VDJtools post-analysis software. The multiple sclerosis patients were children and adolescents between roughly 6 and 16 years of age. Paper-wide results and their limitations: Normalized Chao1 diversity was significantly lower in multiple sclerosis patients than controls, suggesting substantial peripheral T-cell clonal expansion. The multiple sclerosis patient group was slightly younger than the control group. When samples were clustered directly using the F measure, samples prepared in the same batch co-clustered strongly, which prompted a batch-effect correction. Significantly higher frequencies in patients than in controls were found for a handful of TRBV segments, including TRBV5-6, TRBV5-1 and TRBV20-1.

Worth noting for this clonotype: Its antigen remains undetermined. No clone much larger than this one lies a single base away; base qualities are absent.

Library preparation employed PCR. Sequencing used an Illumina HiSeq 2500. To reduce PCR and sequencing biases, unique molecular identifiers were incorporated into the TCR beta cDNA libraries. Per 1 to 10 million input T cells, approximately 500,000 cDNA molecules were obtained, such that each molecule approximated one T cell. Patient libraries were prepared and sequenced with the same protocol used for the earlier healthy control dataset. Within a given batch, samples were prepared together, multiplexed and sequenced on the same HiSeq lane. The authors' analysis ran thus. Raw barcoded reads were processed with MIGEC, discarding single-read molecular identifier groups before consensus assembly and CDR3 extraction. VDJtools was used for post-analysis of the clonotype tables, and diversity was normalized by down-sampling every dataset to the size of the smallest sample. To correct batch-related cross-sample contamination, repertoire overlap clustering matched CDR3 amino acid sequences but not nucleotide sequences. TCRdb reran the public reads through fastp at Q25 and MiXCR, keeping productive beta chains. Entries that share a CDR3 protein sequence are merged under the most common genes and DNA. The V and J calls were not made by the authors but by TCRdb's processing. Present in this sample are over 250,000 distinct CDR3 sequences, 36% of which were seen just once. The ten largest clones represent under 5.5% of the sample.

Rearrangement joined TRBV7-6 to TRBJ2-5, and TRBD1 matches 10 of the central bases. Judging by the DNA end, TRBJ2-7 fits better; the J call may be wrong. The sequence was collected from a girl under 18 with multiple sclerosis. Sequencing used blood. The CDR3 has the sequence CASSLEGTGDPEQYF. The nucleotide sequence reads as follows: TGTGCCAGCAGCTTAGAAGGGACAGGGGATCCCGAGCAGTACTTC.